The 21 T cell receptor beta chains below come from one sample, sequenced in a study of cytotoxic CD8 clonotypes in ibrutinib-treated CLL. Libraries were prepared by immunoSEQ multiplex PCR; TCRdb keeps only in-frame clonotypes and omits some of them. The sample includes 200,000 to 250,000 clones, more than 65% of them seen just once. The material was PBMCs, obtained after 12 months of ibrutinib treatment. These receptors were taken from a human donor with chronic lymphocytic leukemia.

The V gene is TRBV7-2, the J gene TRBJ1-2; 10 nucleotides line up with TRBD1. Germline trimming cut 5 bases from V and 8 bases from J; bases unmatched to any gene: 8. The CDR3 spans 14 residues. Germline V gene sequence: CDR1 SGHTA, CDR2 FQGNSA. CDR3 DNA: TGTGCCAGCAGCCCCGACAGGGGGCAAACGGGCTACACCTTC. This encodes CASSPDRGQTGYTF.

Only a few counts were recorded for this clone. Different DNA sequences within this sample yield the same CDR3. The gene calls are TRBV5-1 and TRBJ2-7, with a weak D call TRBD2 (5 bases). Germline loops: CDR1 SGHRS, CDR2 YFSETQ. The CDR3 sequence is 15 residues long. V lost 0 bases and J 5 bases, leaving 15 bases between the germline ends. The CDR3 loop is CASSLEAGPGHEQYF. The CDR3, as DNA: TGCGCCAGCAGCTTGGAGGCGGGCCCCGGCCACGAGCAGTACTTC. The variable domain in full, completed from reference TRBV5-1 and TRBJ2-7, reads KAGVTQTPRYLIKTRGQQVTLSCSPISGHRSVSWYQQTPGQGLQFLFEYFSETQRNKGNFPGRFSGRQFSNSRSEMNVSTLELGDSALYLCASSLEAGPGHEQYFGPGTRLTVT.

This sequence joins TRBV28 and TRBJ1-2; tentatively, D is TRBD1 (5 bases). Deletions cut 5 bases from V and 9 bases from J, with 19 bases between. CDR1 MDHEN and CDR2 SYDVKM come from the germline V gene. The CDR3 contains 14 residues. The CDR3 region is CASSGAGTAGRYTF. Here the CDR3 DNA reads TGTGCCAGCAGTGGAGCCGGGACGGCGGGTCGCTACACCTTC.

The chain joins TRBV9 to TRBJ2-1; no clear D gene. Trimming removed 2 bases at V and 6 bases at J, with 9 bases between. The CDR3 length is 13 residues. Germline V gene lookup returns CDR1 SGDLS and CDR2 YYNGEE. The CDR3 spells CASSVTGSNEQFF. CDR3 coding DNA: TGTGCCAGCAGCGTTACGGGCTCCAATGAGCAGTTCTTC.

The rearrangement links TRBV29-1 to TRBJ2-7; D might be TRBD1 (5 bases). The CDR3 is 13 residues long. Germline CDR1 is SQVTM and CDR2 is ANQGSEA. Trimming took off 3 bases at V and 5 bases at J, with 14 bases between the two ends. The CDR3 spells CSVDLQGTHEQYF. CDR3 in DNA: TGCAGCGTTGATCTGCAGGGCACCCACGAGCAGTACTTC.

This clone was counted between two and nine times. V gene TRBV11-2 combines with J gene TRBJ1-2; the D is unclear. There are 15 residues in the CDR3. V dropped 4 bases and J dropped 4 bases, with 16 bases sitting between them. CDR1 is SGHAT, CDR2 FQNNGV, per germline. The chain's CDR3 is CASSSRLGWGYGYTF. In DNA form, the CDR3 reads TGTGCCAGCAGCTCCCGCCTGGGATGGGGCTATGGCTACACCTTC.

Remarks on this clone: Distinct nucleotide sequences in the sample also encode this CDR3. This chain links TRBV30 with TRBJ2-7; 9 bases agree with TRBD1. Losses at the gene ends were 1 base for V and 3 bases for J; bases not matched to a gene: 1. This CDR3 contains 13 residues. The germline V gene encodes CDR1 GTSNPN and CDR2 SVGIG (reference sequence). CDR3 coding DNA: TGTGCCTGGAGTGGGGGACAGGGCTACGAGCAGTACTTC. This translates into CAWSGGQGYEQYF.

The chain recombines TRBV5-6 with TRBJ2-1, with D perhaps matching TRBD1 or TRBD2 (5 bases each). Germline V gene data show CDR1 as SGHDT and CDR2 as YYEEEE. The CDR3 is 12 residues long. Trimming cost V 5 bases and J 10 bases, with 13 bases left between them. The CDR3: CASRYLRDEQFF. The CDR3 DNA reads as TGTGCCAGCAGATACCTGAGGGACGAGCAGTTCTTC.

The gene calls are TRBV15 and TRBJ2-4; TRBD2 matches 8 bases. CDR1 and CDR2 (germline): LNHNV, YYDKDF (reference sequence). Losses at the gene ends were 4 bases for V and 9 bases for J; bases not matched to a gene: 11. There are 15 residues in the CDR3. The CDR3 here is CATSNPTSVVTIQYF. CDR3 DNA sequence: TGTGCCACCAGCAATCCGACTAGCGTCGTTACCATTCAGTACTTC.

This clone showed up just once. The chain combines TRBV18 with TRBJ1-6; D is unresolved. The CDR3 runs 15 residues. Germline V lookup: CDR1 KGHSH, CDR2 LQKENI. Trimming shortened V by 2 bases and J by 7 bases, and 12 bases separated the two germline ends. CDR3 amino acids: CASSPNFPSNSPLHF. The CDR3 nucleotides are TGTGCCAGCTCACCAAATTTCCCTTCCAATTCACCCCTCCACTTT.

The chain is built from TRBV10-3 and TRBJ1-2; 12 nucleotides match TRBD1. The CDR3 is 15 residues long. Per the germline V gene, CDR1 is ENHRY and CDR2 is SYGVKD. Trimming took 7 bases from V and 4 from J; bases not matched to a gene: 7. The CDR3 DNA follows: TGTGCCATCATGGGACAGGGGGCGGAGGGCTATGGCTACACCTTC. As protein: CAIMGQGAEGYGYTF.

This clone has a single count. This sequence joins TRBV20-1 and TRBJ2-5, with D unclear. The length of the CDR3 is 10 residues. In germline, CDR1 is DFQATT, CDR2 SNEGSKA (reference sequence). CDR3 sequence: CIQPRETQYF. CDR3 DNA sequence: TGCATTCAACCGAGGGAGACCCAGTACTTC.

The chain recombines TRBV19 with TRBJ2-5, with TRBD2 matching over 12 bases. CDR1 is LNHDA and CDR2 is SQIVND in the germline V gene (reference sequence). The CDR3 has 18 residues. After removal of 10 bases from V and 5 bases from J, the junction contained 20 bases not matched to a gene. Here the CDR3 reads CATSLGGLAGGRGETQYF. The CDR3 DNA sequence: TGTGCCACCTCCTTAGGGGGGCTAGCGGGAGGGCGGGGTGAGACCCAGTACTTC.

The gene calls are TRBV15 and TRBJ1-4, with D unclear. The CDR3 length is 14 residues. Germline-derived CDR1 and CDR2 are LNHNV and YYDKDF (reference sequence). V lost 1 base to trimming and J lost 4 bases, with 7 bases between them. This chain's CDR3 is CATSRGGGNEKLFF. DNA of the CDR3: TGTGCCACCAGCAGAGGAGGCGGTAATGAAAAACTGTTTTTT.

This clone was observed a single time. The chain couples TRBV19 to TRBJ1-2; D unclear. Germline V CDR1 and CDR2: LNHDA, SQIVND (reference sequence). V was cut by 7 bases and J by 0 bases, with 9 bases left in between. This CDR3 region has 13 residues. CDR3 in amino acids: CASTSQSNYGYTF. Here the CDR3 DNA reads TGTGCCAGTACTTCCCAGTCTAACTATGGCTACACCTTC.

The table lists this clone with a few counts. The rearrangement joins TRBV19 to TRBJ2-7, with D perhaps matching TRBD1 (5 bases). The V and J ends lost 5 bases and 2 bases respectively, with 10 bases between them. This CDR3 has 13 residues. Germline-derived CDR1 and CDR2 are LNHDA and SQIVND (reference sequence). The CDR3 nucleotides are TGTGCCAGTAGTTCCGACAGCACCTACGAGCAGTACTTC. It translates to CASSSDSTYEQYF.

The rearrangement links TRBV9 to TRBJ1-1; D is ambiguous. The germline V gene has CDR1 SGDLS and CDR2 YYNGEE. CDR3 length equals 16 residues. Trimming pared 4 bases from V and 4 bases from J, leaving 20 bases between. The CDR3 loop reads CASSPNQEYESTEAFF. The CDR3 bases are TGTGCCAGCAGCCCAAATCAAGAATACGAGAGCACTGAAGCTTTCTTT.

The gene calls are TRBV7-9 and TRBJ2-1, with 9 bases matching TRBD1. CDR1 is SEHNR and CDR2 is FQNEAQ in the germline V gene (reference sequence). The CDR3 consists of 13 residues. Trimming at V came to 5 bases and at J to 9 bases, leaving 5 bases not matched to a gene. The CDR3: CASSLDRGSEQFF. In DNA form, the CDR3 reads TGTGCCAGCAGCCTTGACAGGGGGAGTGAGCAGTTCTTC.

J is TRBJ1-5 and V is TRBV4-2; no definite D call. Per the germline V gene, CDR1 is LGHNA and CDR2 is YNFKEQ. Trimming cost V 4 bases and J 5 bases, with 9 bases left between them. There are 13 residues in the CDR3. CDR3 sequence: CASSLSRYQPQHF. The CDR3, as DNA: TGTGCCAGCAGCCTATCCCGCTATCAGCCCCAGCATTTT.

This clone was detected only a few times. J is TRBJ2-5 and V is TRBV5-1, with D unresolved. Trimming shortened V by 3 bases and J by 4 bases, and 7 bases separated the two germline ends. There are 12 residues in the CDR3. The V gene's germline CDR1 is SGHRS and CDR2 YFSETQ. The CDR3, as DNA: TGCGCCAGCAGCTATTCGGGAGAGACCCAGTACTTC. It encodes CASSYSGETQYF.

There are a few counts of this clone. CDR3 bases: TGTGCCAGCAGCTCAGTGGAGGGGAATAATTCACCCCTCCACTTT. Translating gives CASSSVEGNNSPLHF. V gene TRBV9 combines with J gene TRBJ1-6; a weak D match, TRBD1 (5 bases). V was clipped by 4 bases and J by 5 bases, with 13 bases between them. There are 15 residues in the CDR3. Germline CDR1 reads SGDLS; CDR2 reads YYNGEE. Complete variable domain (other parts from reference TRBV9 and TRBJ1-6): DSGVTQTPKHLITATGQRVTLRCSPRSGDLSVYWYQQSLDQGLQFLIQYYNGEERAKGNILERFSAQQFPDLHSELNLSSLELGDSALYFCASSSVEGNNSPLHFGNGTRLTVT.